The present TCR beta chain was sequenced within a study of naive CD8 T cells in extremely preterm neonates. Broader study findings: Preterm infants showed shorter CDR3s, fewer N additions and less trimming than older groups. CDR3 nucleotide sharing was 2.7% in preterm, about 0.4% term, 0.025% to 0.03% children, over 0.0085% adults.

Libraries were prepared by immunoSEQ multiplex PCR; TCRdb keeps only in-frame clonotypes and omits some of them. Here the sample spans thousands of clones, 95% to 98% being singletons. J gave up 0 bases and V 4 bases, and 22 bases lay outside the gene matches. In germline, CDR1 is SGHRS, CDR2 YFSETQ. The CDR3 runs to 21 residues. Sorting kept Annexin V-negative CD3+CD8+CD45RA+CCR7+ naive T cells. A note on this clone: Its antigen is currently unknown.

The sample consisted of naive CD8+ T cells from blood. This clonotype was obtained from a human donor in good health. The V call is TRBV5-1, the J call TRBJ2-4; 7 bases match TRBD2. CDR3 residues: CASSHAEIGGGTNLAKNIQYF. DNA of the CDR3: TGCGCCAGCAGCCACGCCGAAATAGGCGGGGGAACAAATCTAGCCAAAAACATTCAGTACTTC.